The sequence of this TCR beta chain was determined in a study of TIL therapy for anti-PD-1-resistant metastatic lung cancer. Study context: Median tumor PD-L1 proportion score was 6%.

Time point indicated: pre-treatment sample, taken before nivolumab and TIL therapy. Most excised metastases sampled were pleural nodules or supraclavicular lymph nodes. Germline values: CDR1 WNHNN, CDR2 SYGVQD (reference sequence). The V gene lost 6 bases and the J gene lost 0 bases, with 14 bases spanning the gap. CDR3 length: 15 residues. This was the immunoSEQ v3 assay. Method: immunoSEQ multiplex PCR; TCRdb's copy keeps in-frame clones and lacks some. This table has about 100,000 clones, about two thirds appearing once. Sequences were derived from tumor tissue, sampled at baseline. This chain links TRBV10-1 with TRBJ1-1; no reliable D call. The TCR sequence derives from a person between 30 and 80 years old with non-small cell lung cancer. CDR3 loop: CASRGSWKLNTEAFF. As DNA, the CDR3 is TGCGCCAGCAGAGGGTCCTGGAAGTTGAACACTGAAGCTTTCTTT.